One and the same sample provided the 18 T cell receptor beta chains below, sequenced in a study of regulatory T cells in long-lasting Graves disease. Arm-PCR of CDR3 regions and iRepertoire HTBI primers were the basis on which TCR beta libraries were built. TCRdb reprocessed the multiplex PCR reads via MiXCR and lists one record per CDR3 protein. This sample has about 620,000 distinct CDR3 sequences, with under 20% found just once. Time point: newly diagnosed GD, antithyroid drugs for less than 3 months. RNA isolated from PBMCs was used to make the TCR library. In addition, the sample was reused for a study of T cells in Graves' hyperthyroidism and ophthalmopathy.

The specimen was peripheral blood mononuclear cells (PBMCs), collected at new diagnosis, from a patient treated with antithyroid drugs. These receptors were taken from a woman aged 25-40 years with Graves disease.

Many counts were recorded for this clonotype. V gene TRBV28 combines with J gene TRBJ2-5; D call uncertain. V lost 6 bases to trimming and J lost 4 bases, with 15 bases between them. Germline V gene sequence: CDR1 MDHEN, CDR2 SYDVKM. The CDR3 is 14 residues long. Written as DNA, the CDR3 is TGTGCCAGCAGGACCAGTGGCGTGGGAGAGACCCAGTACTTC. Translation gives CASRTSGVGETQYF. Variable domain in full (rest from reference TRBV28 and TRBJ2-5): DVKVTQSSRYLVKRTGEKVFLECVQDMDHENMFWYRQDPGLGLRLIYFSYDVKMKEKGDIPEGYSVSREKKERFSLILESASTNQTSMYLCASRTSGVGETQYFGPGTRLLVL.

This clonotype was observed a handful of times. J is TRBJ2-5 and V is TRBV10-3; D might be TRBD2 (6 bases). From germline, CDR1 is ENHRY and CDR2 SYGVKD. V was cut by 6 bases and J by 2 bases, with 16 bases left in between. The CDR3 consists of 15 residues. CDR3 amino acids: CAISSSVGGQETQYF. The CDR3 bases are TGTGCCATCAGCTCCTCGGTGGGGGGTCAAGAGACCCAGTACTTC.

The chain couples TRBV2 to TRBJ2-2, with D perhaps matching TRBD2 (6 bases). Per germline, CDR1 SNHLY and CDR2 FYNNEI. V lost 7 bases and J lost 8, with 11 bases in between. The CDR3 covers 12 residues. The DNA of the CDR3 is TGTGCCAGCATCTACGGGGGAGGGGAGCTGTTTTTT. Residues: CASIYGGGELFF.

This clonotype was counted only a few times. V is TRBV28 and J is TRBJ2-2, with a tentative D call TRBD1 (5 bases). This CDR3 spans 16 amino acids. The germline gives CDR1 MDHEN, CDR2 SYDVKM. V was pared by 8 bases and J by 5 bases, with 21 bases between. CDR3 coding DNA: TGTGCCAGCCAAATGGGGCGGAGCTACTCTACCGGGGAGCTGTTTTTT. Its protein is CASQMGRSYSTGELFF.

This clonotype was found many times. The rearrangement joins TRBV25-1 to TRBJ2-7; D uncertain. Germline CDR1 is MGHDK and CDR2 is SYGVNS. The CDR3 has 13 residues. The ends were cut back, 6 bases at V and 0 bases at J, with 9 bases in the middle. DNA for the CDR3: TGTGCCAGCAGAGACGCTAGCTCCTACGAGCAGTACTTC. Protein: CASRDASSYEQYF.

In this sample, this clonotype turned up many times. The CDR3 reads CASSLSGRPADTQYF. DNA of the CDR3: TGTGCCAGCAGCTTAAGTGGTCGCCCCGCAGATACGCAGTATTTT. The V and J genes are TRBV11-2 and TRBJ2-3; unclear D gene. The CDR3 is 15 amino acids. V was cut by 2 bases and J by 4 bases, with 13 bases left in between. The V gene's germline CDR1 is SGHAT and CDR2 FQNNGV.

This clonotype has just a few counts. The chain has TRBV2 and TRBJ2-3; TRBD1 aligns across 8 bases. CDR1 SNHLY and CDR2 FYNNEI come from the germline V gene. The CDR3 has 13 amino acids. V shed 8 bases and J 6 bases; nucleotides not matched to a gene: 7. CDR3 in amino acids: CASRTGFLDTQYF. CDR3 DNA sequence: TGTGCCAGCCGGACAGGGTTTTTGGATACGCAGTATTTT.

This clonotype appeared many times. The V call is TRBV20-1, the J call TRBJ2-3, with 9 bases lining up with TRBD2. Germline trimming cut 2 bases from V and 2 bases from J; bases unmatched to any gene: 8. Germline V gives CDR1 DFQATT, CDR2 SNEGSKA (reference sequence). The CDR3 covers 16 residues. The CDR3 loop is CSARKPGTSLTDTQYF. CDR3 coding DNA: TGCAGTGCTAGAAAACCCGGGACTAGCCTCACAGATACGCAGTATTTT.

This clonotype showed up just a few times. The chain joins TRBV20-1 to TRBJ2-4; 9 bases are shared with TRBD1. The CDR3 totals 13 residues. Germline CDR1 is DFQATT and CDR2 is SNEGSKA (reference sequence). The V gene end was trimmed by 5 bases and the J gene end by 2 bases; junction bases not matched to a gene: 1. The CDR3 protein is CSAGTGTKNIQYF. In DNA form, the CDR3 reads TGCAGTGCTGGGACAGGGACCAAAAACATTCAGTACTTC.

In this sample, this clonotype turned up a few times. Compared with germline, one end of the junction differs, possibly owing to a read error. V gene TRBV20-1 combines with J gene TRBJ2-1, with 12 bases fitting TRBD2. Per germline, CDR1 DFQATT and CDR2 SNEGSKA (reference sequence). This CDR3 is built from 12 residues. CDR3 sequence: CSARASGRAGVF. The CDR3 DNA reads TGCAGTGCTAGGGCTAGCGGGAGGGCCGGGGTCTTC.

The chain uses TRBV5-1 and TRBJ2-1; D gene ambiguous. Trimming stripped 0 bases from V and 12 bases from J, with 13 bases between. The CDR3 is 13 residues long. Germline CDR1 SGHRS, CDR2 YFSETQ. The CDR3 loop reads CASSLAGASRQFF. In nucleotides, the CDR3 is TGCGCCAGCAGCTTGGCGGGCGCTTCTCGGCAGTTCTTC.

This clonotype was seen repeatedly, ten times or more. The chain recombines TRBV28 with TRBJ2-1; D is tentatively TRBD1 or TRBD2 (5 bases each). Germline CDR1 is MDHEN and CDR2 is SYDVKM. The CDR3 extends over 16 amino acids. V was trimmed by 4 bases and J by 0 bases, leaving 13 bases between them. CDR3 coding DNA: TGTGCCAGCAGTTCTTTATCCGGGACCTCCTACAATGAGCAGTTCTTC. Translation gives CASSSLSGTSYNEQFF.

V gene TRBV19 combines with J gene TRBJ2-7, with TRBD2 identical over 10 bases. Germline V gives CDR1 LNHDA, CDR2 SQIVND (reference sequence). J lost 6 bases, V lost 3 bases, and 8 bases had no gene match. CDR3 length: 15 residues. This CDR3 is CASSISSSGSGEQYF. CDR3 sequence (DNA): TGTGCCAGTAGTATTAGTTCTAGCGGGAGCGGCGAGCAGTACTTC.

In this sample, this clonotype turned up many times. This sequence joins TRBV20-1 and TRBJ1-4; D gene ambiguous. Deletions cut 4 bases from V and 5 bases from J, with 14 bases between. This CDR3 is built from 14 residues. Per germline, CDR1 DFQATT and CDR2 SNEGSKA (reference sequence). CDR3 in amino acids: CSAIGVSVNEKLFF. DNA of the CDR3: TGCAGTGCTATCGGGGTATCAGTAAATGAAAAACTGTTTTTT.

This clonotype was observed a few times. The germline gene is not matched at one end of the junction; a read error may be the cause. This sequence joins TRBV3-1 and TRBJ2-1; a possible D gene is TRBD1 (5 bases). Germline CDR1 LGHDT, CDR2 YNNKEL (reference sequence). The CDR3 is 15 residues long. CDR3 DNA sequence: TGTGCCAGCAGCCACAGGGCAGGATTTAACGATGAGCAGTCCTTC. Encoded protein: CASSHRAGFNDEQSF.

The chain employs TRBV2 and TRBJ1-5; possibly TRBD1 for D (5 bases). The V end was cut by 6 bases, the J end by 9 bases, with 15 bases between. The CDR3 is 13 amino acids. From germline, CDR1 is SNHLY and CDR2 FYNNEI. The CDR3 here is CASRGQGGRPQHF. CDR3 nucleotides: TGTGCCAGCAGGGGTCAGGGTGGCAGGCCCCAGCATTTT.

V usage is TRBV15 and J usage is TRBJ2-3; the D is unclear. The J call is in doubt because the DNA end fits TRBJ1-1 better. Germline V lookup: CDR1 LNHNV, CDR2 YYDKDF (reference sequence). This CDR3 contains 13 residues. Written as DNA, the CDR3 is TGTGCCACCAGCAGGGAAGGACTCGGCGTAGCTTTCTTT. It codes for CATSREGLGVAFF.

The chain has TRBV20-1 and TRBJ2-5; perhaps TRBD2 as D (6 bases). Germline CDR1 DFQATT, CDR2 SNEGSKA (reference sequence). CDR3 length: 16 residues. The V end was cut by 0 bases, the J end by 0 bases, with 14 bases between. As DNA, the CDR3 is TGCAGTGCTAGAGATCTTAGCGGACCGTACCAAGAGACCCAGTACTTC. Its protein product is CSARDLSGPYQETQYF.